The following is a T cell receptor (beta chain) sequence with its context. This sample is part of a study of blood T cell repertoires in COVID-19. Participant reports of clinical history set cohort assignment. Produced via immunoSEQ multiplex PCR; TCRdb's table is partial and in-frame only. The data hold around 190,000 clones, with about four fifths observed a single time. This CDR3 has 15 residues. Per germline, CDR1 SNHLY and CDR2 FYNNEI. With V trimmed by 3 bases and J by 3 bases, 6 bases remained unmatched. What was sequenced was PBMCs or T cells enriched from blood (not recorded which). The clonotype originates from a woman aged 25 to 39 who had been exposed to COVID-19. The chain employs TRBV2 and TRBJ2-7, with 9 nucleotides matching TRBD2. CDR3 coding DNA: TGTGCCAGCAGTGAGCAGCGGGGGGTTCTCTACGAGCAGTACTTC. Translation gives CASSEQRGVLYEQYF.